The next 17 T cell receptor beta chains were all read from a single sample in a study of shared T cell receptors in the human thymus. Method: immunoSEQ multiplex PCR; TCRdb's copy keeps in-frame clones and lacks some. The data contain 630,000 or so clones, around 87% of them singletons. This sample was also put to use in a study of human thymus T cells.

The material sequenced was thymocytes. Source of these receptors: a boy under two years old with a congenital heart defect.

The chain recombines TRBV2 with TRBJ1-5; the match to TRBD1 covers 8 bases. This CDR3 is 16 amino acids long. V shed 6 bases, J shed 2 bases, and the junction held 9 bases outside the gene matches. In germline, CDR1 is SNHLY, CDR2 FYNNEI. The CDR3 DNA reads TGTGCCAGCAGCACAGGGGGGGGTACGGGCAATCAGCCCCAGCATTTT. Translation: CASSTGGGTGNQPQHF.

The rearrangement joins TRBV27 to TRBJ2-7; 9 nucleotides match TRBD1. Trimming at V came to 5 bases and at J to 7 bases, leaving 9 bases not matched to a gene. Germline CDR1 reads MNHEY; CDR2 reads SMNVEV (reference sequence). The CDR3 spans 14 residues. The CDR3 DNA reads TGTGCCAGCAGTCCAGACGGGACAGGGCGGGAGCAGTACTTC. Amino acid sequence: CASSPDGTGREQYF.

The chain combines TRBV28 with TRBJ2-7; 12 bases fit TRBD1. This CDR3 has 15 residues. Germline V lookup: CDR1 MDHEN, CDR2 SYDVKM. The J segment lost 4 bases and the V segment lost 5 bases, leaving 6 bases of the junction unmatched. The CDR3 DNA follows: TGTGCCAGCAGTCACGGGACAGGGGGCGTTTACGAGCAGTACTTC. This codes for CASSHGTGGVYEQYF.

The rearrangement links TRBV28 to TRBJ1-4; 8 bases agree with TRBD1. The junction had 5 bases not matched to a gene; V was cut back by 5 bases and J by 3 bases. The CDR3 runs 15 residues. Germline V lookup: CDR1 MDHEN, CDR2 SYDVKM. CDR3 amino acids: CASSILQGANEKLFF. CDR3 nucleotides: TGTGCCAGCAGTATCCTACAGGGGGCTAATGAAAAACTGTTTTTT.

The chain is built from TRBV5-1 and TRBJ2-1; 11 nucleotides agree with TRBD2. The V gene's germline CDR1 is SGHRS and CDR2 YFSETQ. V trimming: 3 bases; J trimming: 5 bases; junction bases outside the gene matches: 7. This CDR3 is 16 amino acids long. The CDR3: CASSSLAGGLHNEQFF. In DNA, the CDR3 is TGCGCCAGCAGCTCTCTAGCGGGAGGATTACACAATGAGCAGTTCTTC.

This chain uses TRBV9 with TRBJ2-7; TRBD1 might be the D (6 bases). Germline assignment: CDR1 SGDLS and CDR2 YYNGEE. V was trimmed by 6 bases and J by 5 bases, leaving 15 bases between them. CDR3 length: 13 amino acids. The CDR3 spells CASTTDRPHEQYF. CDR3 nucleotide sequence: TGTGCCAGCACCACCGACAGGCCTCACGAGCAGTACTTC.

Here the CDR3 DNA reads TGTGCCAGCAGCCCGGGACTAGCGACAGATACGCAGTATTTT. Translating it yields CASSPGLATDTQYF. The chain links TRBV7-2 to TRBJ2-3, with 10 bases identical to TRBD2. The V gene's germline CDR1 is SGHTA and CDR2 FQGNSA. Trimming took 5 bases from V and 3 from J; bases not matched to a gene: 2. This CDR3 region has 14 residues.

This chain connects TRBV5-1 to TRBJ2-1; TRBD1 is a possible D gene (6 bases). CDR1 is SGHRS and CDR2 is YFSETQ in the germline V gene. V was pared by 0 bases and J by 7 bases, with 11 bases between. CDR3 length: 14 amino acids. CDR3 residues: CASSLASGVNEQFF. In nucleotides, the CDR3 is TGCGCCAGCAGCTTGGCTTCAGGGGTGAATGAGCAGTTCTTC. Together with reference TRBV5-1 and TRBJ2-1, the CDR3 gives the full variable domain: KAGVTQTPRYLIKTRGQQVTLSCSPISGHRSVSWYQQTPGQGLQFLFEYFSETQRNKGNFPGRFSGRQFSNSRSEMNVSTLELGDSALYLCASSLASGVNEQFFGPGTRLTVL.

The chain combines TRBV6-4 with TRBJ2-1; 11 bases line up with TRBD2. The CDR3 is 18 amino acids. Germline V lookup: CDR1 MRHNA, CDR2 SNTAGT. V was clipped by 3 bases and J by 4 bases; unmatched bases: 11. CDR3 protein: CASSDGGLAGGSYNEQFF. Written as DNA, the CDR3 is TGTGCCAGCAGTGATGGAGGGTTAGCGGGAGGGTCATACAATGAGCAGTTCTTC.

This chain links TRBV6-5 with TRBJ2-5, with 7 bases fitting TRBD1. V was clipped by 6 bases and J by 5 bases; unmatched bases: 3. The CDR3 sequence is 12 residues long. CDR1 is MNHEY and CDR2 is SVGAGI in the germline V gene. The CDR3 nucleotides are TGTGCCAGCAGGGGACAGAGCGAGACCCAGTACTTC. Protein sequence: CASRGQSETQYF.

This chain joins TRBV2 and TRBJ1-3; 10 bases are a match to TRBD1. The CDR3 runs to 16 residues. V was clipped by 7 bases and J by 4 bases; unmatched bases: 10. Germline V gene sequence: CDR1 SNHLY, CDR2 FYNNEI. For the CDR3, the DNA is TGTGCCAGCACTAGCCTCGGGACAGGGGAAGGAAACACCATATATTTT. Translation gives CASTSLGTGEGNTIYF.

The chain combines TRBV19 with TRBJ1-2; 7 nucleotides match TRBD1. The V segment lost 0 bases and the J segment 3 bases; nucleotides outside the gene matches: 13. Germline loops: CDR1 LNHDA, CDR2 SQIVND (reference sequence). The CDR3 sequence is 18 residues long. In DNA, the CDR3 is TGTGCCAGTAGTATAGACTCTGGACAGGCAGGCTTACACTATGGCTACACCTTC. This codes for CASSIDSGQAGLHYGYTF.

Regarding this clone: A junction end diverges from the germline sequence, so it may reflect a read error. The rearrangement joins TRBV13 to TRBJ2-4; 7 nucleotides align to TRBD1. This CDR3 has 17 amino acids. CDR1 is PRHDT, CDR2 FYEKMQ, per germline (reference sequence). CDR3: CASSLPRQGLAKNTQYF. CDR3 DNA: TGTGCCAGCAGCTTACCCCGACAGGGTCTAGCCAAAAACACTCAGTACTTC.

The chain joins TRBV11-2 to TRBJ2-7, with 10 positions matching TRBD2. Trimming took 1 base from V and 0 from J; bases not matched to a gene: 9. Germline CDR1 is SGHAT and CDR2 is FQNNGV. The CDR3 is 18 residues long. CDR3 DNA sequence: TGTGCCAGCAGCTTAGTCCAGCCTTCTAGCGGGAGCTCCTACGAGCAGTACTTC. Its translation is CASSLVQPSSGSSYEQYF.

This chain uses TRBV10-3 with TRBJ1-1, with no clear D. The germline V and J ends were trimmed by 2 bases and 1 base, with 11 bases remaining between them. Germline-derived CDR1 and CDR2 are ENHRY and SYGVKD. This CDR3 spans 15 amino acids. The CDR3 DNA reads TGTGCCATCAGTGAGCGGGGAATTTCGAACACTGAAGCTTTCTTT. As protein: CAISERGISNTEAFF.

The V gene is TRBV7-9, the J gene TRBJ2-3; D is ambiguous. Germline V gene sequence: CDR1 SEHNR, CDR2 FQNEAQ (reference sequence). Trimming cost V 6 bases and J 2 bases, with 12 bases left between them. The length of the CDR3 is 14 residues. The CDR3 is CASSPCAHTDTQYF. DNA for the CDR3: TGTGCCAGCAGTCCCTGCGCGCACACAGATACGCAGTATTTT.

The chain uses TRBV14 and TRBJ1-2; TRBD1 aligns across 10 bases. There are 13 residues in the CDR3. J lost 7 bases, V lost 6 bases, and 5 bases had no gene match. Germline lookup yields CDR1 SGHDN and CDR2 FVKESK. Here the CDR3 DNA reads TGTGCCAGCAGGAGGACAGGGGGAGTTGGCTACACCTTC. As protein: CASRRTGGVGYTF.